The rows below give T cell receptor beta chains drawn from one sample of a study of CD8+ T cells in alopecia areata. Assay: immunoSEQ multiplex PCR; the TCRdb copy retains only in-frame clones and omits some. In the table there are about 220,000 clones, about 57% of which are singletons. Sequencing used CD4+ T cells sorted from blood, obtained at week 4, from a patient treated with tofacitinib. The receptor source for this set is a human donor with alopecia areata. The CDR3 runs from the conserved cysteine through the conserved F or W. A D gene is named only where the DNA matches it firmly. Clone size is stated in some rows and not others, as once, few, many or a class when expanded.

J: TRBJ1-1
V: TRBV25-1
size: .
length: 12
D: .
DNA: TGTGCCAGCAGTCGTGGAGGGAGGAAAGCTTTCTTT
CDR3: CASSRGGRKAFF

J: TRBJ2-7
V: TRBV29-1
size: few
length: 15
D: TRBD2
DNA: TGCAGCGCTGGGACTAGCGGACGCCAAAGGTTCGAGCAGTACTTC
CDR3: CSAGTSGRQRFEQYF

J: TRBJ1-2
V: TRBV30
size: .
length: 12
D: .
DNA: TGTGCCTCTTTCCCGGGACAATCGGGCTACACCTTC
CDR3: CASFPGQSGYTF

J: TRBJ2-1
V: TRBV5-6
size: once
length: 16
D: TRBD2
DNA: TGTGCCAGCAGCTTGCCGAGACTAGCGGGGGACAATGAGCAGTTCTTC
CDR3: CASSLPRLAGDNEQFF

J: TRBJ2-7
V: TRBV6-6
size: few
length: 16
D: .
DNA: TGTGCCAGCAGTCCGGGCCTGAGATCGATCGGCGACGAGCAGTACTTC
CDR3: CASSPGLRSIGDEQYF

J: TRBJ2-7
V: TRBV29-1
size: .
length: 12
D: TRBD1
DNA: TGCAGCGTTGATCAGACAGGGGCCGAGCAGTACTTC
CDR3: CSVDQTGAEQYF

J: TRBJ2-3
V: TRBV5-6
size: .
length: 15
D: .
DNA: TGTGCCAGCAGCTTGGAGGCAATACTCACAGATACGCAGTATTTT
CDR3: CASSLEAILTDTQYF

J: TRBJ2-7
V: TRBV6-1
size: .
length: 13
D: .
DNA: TGTGCCAGTGGCAGCCTAAGCTCCTACGAGCAGTACTTC
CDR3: CASGSLSSYEQYF

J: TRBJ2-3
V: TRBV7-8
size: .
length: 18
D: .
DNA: TGTGCCAGCAGCTTAGCGGCCGAATATTCCGATAGCACAGATACGCAGTATTTT
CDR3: CASSLAAEYSDSTDTQYF

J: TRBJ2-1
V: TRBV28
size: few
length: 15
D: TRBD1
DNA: TGTGCCAGCAGTGATACGGACAGGGCTCTACCCTCGACGGTCTTC
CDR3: CASSDTDRALPSTVF

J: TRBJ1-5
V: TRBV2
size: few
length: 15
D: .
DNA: TGTGCCAGCAAGGGGGACTTGACGGGAAATCAGCCCCAGCATTTT
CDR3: CASKGDLTGNQPQHF

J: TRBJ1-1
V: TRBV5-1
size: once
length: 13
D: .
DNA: TGCGCCAGCAGCCTGAGCGGGGACACTGAAGCTTTCTTT
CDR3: CASSLSGDTEAFF

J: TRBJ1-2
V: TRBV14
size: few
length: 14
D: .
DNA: TGTGCCAGCAGCCAAGAAGGCAGGGGATATGGCTACACCTTC
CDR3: CASSQEGRGYGYTF

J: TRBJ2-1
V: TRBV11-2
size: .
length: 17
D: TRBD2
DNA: TGTGCCAGCAGCTCCCGACTAGCGGGGGCCGGAAACAATGAGCAGTTCTTC
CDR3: CASSSRLAGAGNNEQFF

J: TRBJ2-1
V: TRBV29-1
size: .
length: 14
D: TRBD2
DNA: TGCAGCGTTGACTCTAGCGGGGCTTACAATGAGCAGTTCTTC
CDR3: CSVDSSGAYNEQFF

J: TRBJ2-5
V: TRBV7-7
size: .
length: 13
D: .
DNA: TGTGCCAGCAGCCTAGGACTGAAGGAGACCCAGTACTTC
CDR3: CASSLGLKETQYF

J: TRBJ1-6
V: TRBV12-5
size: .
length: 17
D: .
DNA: TGTGCTAGTGGTTTGGAGGGGGGGGGCTCCTATAATTCACCCCTCCACTTT
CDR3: CASGLEGGGSYNSPLHF

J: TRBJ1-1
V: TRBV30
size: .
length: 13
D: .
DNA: TGTGCCTGGAGTGTACGGGTAGGGGCAAAAGCTTTCTTT
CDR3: CAWSVRVGAKAFF

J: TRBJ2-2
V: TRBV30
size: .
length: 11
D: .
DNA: TGTGCCTGGAGTAGGGAGGGGGAGCTGTTTTTT
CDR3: CAWSREGELFF

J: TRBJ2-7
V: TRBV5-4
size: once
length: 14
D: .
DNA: TGTGCCAGCAGCTTGGTTCAGCGTGAGGACGAGCAGTACTTC
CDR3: CASSLVQREDEQYF

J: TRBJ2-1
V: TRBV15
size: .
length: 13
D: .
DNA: TGTGCCACCAGCAGAGATAAGGGGTATGAGCAGTTCTTC
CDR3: CATSRDKGYEQFF

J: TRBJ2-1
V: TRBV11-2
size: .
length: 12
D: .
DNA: TGTGCCAGCAGCTTAAGGTTTCATGAGCAGTTCTTC
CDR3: CASSLRFHEQFF